The text below deals with one T cell receptor beta chain. The data stem from a study of blood T cell repertoires in COVID-19. Study-level background: COVID-19 samples from acute and convalescent phases originated in the United States, Italy and Spain.

The assay was immunoSEQ multiplex PCR, and TCRdb's table has in-frame clones only and misses some. Among about 46,000 clones listed, around 85% were seen once. Germline lookup yields CDR1 MDHEN and CDR2 SYDVKM. The CDR3 totals 12 residues. Trimming removed 8 bases at V and 3 bases at J, with 7 bases between. The receptor comes from a woman of 80 years or more with COVID-19, enrolled during active disease. The genes are TRBV28 and TRBJ1-4; D unresolved. Source material: peripheral blood. For the CDR3, the DNA is TGTGCCAGCCGAGCTGCTAATGAAAAACTGTTTTTT. Amino acid sequence: CASRAANEKLFF.